This record covers a single TCR beta chain. V was trimmed by 2 bases and J by 8 bases, leaving 9 bases between them. The V gene's germline CDR1 is MDHEN and CDR2 SYDVKM. The CDR3 contains 12 residues. Participants came from fewer than 25 US areas, aged roughly 18 to 89 years. Produced via immunoSEQ multiplex PCR; TCRdb's table is partial and in-frame only. The data hold a few hundred thousand clones, with 84% observed a single time. This entry belongs to a study of blood T cell repertoires in COVID-19. Background on the study: Samples came from the United States, Italy and Spain, spanning acute and convalescent COVID-19. PBMCs, B-cell-depleted T cells, or T cells provided the cDNA or gDNA that made up the material.

The clonotype comes from a woman between 40 and 50 years old who had recovered from COVID-19. Sequences were obtained from PBMCs or T cells enriched from blood (not recorded which). J is TRBJ1-2 and V is TRBV28; D perhaps matches TRBD1 (6 bases). CDR3 protein: CASSLKGVGYTF. CDR3 in DNA: TGTGCCAGCAGTTTAAAGGGGGTGGGCTACACCTTC.